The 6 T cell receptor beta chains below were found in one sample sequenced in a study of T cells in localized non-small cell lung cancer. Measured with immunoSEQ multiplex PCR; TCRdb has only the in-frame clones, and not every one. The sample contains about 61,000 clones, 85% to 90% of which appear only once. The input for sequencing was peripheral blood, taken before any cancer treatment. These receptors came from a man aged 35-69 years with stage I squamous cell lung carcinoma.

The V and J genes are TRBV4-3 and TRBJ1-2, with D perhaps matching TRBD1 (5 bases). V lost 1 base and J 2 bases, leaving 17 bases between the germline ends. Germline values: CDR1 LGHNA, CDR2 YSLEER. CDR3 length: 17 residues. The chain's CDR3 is CASSQGPTWTRNYGYTF. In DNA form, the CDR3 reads TGCGCCAGCAGCCAAGGACCGACTTGGACACGAAACTATGGCTACACCTTC.

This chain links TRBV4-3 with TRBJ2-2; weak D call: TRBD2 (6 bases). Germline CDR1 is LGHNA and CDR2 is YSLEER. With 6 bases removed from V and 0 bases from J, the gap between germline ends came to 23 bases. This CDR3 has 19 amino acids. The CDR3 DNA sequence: TGCGCCAGCAGAAAGGGAATCGTTTGGCGGGAACCGAACACCGGGGAGCTGTTTTTT. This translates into CASRKGIVWREPNTGELFF.

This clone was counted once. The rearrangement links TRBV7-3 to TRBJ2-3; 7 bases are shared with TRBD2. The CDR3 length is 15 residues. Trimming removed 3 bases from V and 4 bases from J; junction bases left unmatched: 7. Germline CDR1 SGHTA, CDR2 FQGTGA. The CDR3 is CASSFGSGGSDTQYF. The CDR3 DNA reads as TGTGCCAGCAGCTTCGGCTCGGGGGGTTCAGATACGCAGTATTTT.

CDR3: CAGRGQGISYEQYF. The CDR3 coding sequence is TGTGCCGGGCGGGGGCAGGGAATTTCCTACGAGCAGTACTTC. The chain employs TRBV2 and TRBJ2-7, with D perhaps TRBD2 (7 bases). The germline gives CDR1 SNHLY, CDR2 FYNNEI. The CDR3 is 14 amino acids. Trimming removed 11 bases from V and 1 base from J, with 18 bases in between.

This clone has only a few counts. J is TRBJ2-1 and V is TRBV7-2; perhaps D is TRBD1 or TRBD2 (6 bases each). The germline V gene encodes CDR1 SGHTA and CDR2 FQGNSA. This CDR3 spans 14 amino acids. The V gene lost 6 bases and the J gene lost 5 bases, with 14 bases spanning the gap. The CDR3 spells CASSGGPNHNEQFF. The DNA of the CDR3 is TGTGCCAGCAGTGGGGGGCCCAATCACAATGAGCAGTTCTTC.

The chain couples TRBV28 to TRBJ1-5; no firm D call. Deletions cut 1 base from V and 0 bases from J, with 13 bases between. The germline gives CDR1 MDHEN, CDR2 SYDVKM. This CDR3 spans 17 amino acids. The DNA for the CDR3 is TGTGCCAGCAGTTTATTTGGCGGCTCTTATAGCAATCAGCCCCAGCATTTT. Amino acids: CASSLFGGSYSNQPQHF.